This paragraph covers one T cell receptor beta chain sequence. The TCR-sequenced patients were a few responders to pembrolizumab. TCRdb's copy holds only in-frame clones and misses some; the assay was immunoSEQ multiplex PCR. The repertoire includes 65,000 to 80,000 clones, around 73% of them detected once, and roughly 5% sits in the top ten. This sample stems from a study of PD-1 blockade in mismatch repair-deficient tumors. Study information: Enrolled about 2012-2016, patients had progressing, pretreated mismatch repair-deficient cancers of approximately 13 types.

V lost 3 bases and J lost 0, with 8 bases in between. Germline V gene sequence: CDR1 SGHTA, CDR2 FQGNSA. CDR3 length equals 15 residues. This TCR derives from an adult with mismatch repair-deficient cancer. Sequencing was performed on peripheral blood, taken 2 weeks after starting pembrolizumab. This chain links TRBV7-2 with TRBJ2-2; D is unresolved. CDR3 protein: CASSFNGPNTGELFF. The CDR3 DNA sequence: TGTGCCAGCAGCTTTAACGGACCGAACACCGGGGAGCTGTTTTTT.